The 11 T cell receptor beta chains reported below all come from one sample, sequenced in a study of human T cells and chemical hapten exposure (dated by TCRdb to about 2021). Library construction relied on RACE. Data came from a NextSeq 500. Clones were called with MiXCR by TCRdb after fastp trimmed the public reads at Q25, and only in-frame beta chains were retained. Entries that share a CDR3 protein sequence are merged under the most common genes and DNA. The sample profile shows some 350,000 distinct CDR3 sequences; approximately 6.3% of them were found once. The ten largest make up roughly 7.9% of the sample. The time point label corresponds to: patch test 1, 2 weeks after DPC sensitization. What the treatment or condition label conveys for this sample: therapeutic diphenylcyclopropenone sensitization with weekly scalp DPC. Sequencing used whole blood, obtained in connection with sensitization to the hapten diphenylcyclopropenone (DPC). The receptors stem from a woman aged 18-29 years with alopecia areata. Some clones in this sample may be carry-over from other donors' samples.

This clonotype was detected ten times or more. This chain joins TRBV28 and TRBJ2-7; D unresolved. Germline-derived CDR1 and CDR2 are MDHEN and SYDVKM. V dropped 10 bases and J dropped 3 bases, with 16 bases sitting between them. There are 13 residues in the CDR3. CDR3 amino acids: CATLPPGIYEQYF. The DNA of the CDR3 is TGTGCCACACTCCCACCAGGTATCTACGAGCAGTACTTC.

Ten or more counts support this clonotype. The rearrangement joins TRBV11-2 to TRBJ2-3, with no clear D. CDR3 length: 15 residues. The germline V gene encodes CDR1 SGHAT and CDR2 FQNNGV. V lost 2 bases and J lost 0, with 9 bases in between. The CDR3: CASSLFGTSTDTQYF. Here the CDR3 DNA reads TGTGCCAGCAGCTTATTCGGAACTAGCACAGATACGCAGTATTTT.

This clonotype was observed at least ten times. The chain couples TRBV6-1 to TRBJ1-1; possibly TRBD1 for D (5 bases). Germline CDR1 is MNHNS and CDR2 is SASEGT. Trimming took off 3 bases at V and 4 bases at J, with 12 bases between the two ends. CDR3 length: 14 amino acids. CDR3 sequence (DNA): TGTGCCAGCAGTGACAGGGCTGCCAGCACTGAAGCTTTCTTT. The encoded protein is CASSDRAASTEAFF.

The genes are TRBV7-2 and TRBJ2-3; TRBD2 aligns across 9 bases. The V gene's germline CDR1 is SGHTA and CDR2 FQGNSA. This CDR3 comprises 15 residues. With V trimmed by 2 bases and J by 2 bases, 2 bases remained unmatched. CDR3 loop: CASSLRLADTDTQYF. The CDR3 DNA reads TGTGCCAGCAGCTTAAGACTAGCGGACACAGATACGCAGTATTTT.

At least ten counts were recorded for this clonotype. DNA for the CDR3: TGCAGCGTTGAGGTACAGGGCGCAGATACGCAGTATTTT. Amino acid sequence: CSVEVQGADTQYF. J is TRBJ2-3 and V is TRBV29-1, with D possibly matching TRBD1 (6 bases). V dropped 3 bases and J dropped 4 bases, with 11 bases sitting between them. Germline CDR1 and CDR2: SQVTM and ANQGSEA. The CDR3 sequence is 13 residues long.

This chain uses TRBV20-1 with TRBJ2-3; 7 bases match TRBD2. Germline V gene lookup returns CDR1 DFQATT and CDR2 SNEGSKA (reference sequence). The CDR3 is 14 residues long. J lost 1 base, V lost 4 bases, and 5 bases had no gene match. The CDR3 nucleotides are TGCAGTGCTATTGGGGGGGGAGGCACAGATACGCAGTATTTT. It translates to CSAIGGGGTDTQYF.

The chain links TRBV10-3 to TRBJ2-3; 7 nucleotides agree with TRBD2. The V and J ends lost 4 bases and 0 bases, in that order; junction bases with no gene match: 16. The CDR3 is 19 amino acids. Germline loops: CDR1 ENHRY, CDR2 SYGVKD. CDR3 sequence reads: CAISVPRRDSGRSTDTQYF. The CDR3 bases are TGTGCCATCAGTGTGCCTCGCAGGGATAGCGGGCGTAGCACAGATACGCAGTATTTT.

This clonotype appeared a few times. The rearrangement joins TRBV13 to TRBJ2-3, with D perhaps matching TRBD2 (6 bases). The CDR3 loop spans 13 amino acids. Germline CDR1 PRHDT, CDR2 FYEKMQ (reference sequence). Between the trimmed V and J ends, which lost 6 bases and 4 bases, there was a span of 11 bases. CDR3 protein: CASRMRGSDTQYF. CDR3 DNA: TGTGCCAGCAGAATGCGGGGTTCAGATACGCAGTATTTT.

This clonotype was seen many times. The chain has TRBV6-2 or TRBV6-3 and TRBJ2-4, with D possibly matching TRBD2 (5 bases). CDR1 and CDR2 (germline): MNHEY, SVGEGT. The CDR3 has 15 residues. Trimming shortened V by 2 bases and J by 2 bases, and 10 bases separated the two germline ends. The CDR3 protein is CASSYGPGSKNIQYF. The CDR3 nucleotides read TGTGCCAGCAGTTACGGTCCGGGGTCCAAAAACATTCAGTACTTC.

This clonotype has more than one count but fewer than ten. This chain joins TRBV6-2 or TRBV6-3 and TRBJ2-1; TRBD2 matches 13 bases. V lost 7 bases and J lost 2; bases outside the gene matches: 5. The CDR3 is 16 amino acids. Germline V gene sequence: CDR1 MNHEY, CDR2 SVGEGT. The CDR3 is CASTRTSGGPYNEQFF. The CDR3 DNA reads TGTGCCAGCACCCGGACTAGCGGGGGTCCCTACAATGAGCAGTTCTTC.

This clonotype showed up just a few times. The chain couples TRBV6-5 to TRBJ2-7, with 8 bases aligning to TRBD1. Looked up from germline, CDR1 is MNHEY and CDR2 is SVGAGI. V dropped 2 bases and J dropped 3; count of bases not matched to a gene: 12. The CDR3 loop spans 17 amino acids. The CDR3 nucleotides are TGTGCCAGCAGTTACGACGCGGTACAGGGGGGTTTCTACGAGCAGTACTTC. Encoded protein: CASSYDAVQGGFYEQYF.